The T cell receptor beta chain under discussion was sequenced for a study of T cell responses to AZD1222 COVID-19 vaccine. Doses given second, at about 4 or about 12 weeks, were pooled. Overall study findings and caveats: Only 5 to 7 AZD1222 recipients were seropositive at baseline. Reportedly, close to half of spike-specific TCRs are directed against unmutated variant regions. The sample set comprised mostly white British donors with more females, and clonal diversity was possibly underestimated.

Turning to this clone: Its cognate antigen is unknown.

Measured with immunoSEQ multiplex PCR; TCRdb has only the in-frame clones, and not every one. This table has about 70,000 clones, over 75% appearing once. The TCR sequence derives from an adult who received the AZD1222 COVID-19 vaccine. The material was peripheral blood, obtained 28 days after the second AZD1222 dose.

This CDR3 is CASSLEGTDTQYF. The CDR3 DNA reads as TGTGCCAGCAGTCTCGAAGGCACAGATACGCAGTATTTT. The J gene is TRBJ2-3, the V gene TRBV6-5, with no clear D. V dropped 5 bases and J dropped 1 base, with 7 bases sitting between them. This CDR3 has 13 residues. CDR1 and CDR2 (germline): MNHEY, SVGAGI.